One sample yielded the 8 T cell receptor beta chains listed below, sequenced in a study of cytomegalovirus exposure and HLA in healthy donors. PCR amplification relied on 60 Vbeta primers (plus 13 Jbeta primers). Assay: immunoSEQ multiplex PCR; the TCRdb copy retains only in-frame clones and omits some. Of 110,000 to 150,000 clones in the sample, 60% to 80% were seen once. The specimen was PBMCs. These receptors were collected from a female donor in good health and CMV-seronegative.

The gene calls are TRBV28 and TRBJ2-7, with 8 positions matching TRBD1. CDR3 length equals 16 residues. CDR1 and CDR2 (germline): MDHEN, SYDVKM. The junction had 13 bases not matched to a gene; V was cut back by 7 bases and J by 2 bases. The CDR3 region has the DNA TGTGCCAGCACCTTCCCCCTACAGGGGGGTACCTACGAGCAGTACTTC. Its protein product is CASTFPLQGGTYEQYF.

The genes are TRBV9 and TRBJ2-3; 11 bases map to TRBD2. The CDR3 sequence is 15 residues long. Trimming cost V 3 bases and J 5 bases; bases outside gene matches: 5. Germline V gene data show CDR1 as SGDLS and CDR2 as YYNGEE. In DNA form, the CDR3 reads TGTGCCAGCAGCGAGCTAGCGGGGGGAATAGATACGCAGTATTTT. Protein: CASSELAGGIDTQYF.

The chain recombines TRBV25-1 with TRBJ2-6; the D gene is possibly TRBD1 (5 bases). The CDR3 is 16 residues long. V was clipped by 3 bases and J by 14 bases, with 23 bases between them. CDR1 is MGHDK, CDR2 SYGVNS, per germline. CDR3 DNA: TGTGCCAGCAGTGAGGCGGCCTCTGGGGCCAACGTCCTCCTGACTTTC. It translates to CASSEAASGANVLLTF.

This clone was seen a handful of times. V and J are TRBV6-1 and TRBJ1-1, with 8 nucleotides matching TRBD1. This CDR3 spans 16 amino acids. The ends lost 2 bases at V and 3 bases at J; junction bases unmatched: 8. Germline lookup yields CDR1 MNHNS and CDR2 SASEGT. The CDR3 spells CASSEFQGAKDTEAFF. In DNA, the CDR3 is TGTGCCAGCAGTGAATTTCAGGGGGCGAAGGACACTGAAGCTTTCTTT.

Comments on this clone: Since the CDR3 does not end with the conserved phenylalanine or tryptophan, this likely comes from a read error. The DNA is left out, because the CDR3 cannot be placed on it with certainty; the CDR3 is given as TCRdb lists it. The chain uses TRBV21-1 and TRBJ1-2; the tabulated D call, TRBD1, remains unverified against the DNA. TRBV21-1 is assigned pseudogene status. The CDR3 numbers 12 amino acids, ends counted. CDR3 in amino acids: CASRRALTGDED.

The rearrangement uses TRBV11-3 and TRBJ2-1; 10 bases map to TRBD1. The CDR3 loop spans 15 amino acids. Per the germline V gene, CDR1 is SGHNT and CDR2 is YENEEA. The ends lost 4 bases at V and 7 bases at J; junction bases unmatched: 7. The CDR3 DNA sequence: TGTGCCAGCAGCTCCCTTGGACAGGGGGGGAATGAGCAGTTCTTC. Its translation is CASSSLGQGGNEQFF.

V and J are TRBV27 and TRBJ2-6; 7 nucleotides agree with TRBD2. Trimming removed 6 bases from V and 6 bases from J; junction bases left unmatched: 11. Germline V lookup: CDR1 MNHEY, CDR2 SMNVEV (reference sequence). This CDR3 spans 16 amino acids. The CDR3 loop is CASRPQLGGEANVLTF. In DNA, the CDR3 is TGTGCCAGCAGGCCCCAGTTGGGGGGGGAGGCCAACGTCCTGACTTTC.

This clone has just one count. The genes are TRBV28 and TRBJ1-1; perhaps TRBD1 as D (5 bases). The CDR3 sequence is 15 residues long. Trimming pared 6 bases from V and 4 bases from J, leaving 18 bases between. The germline V gene encodes CDR1 MDHEN and CDR2 SYDVKM. The CDR3 is CASSRLGGRGTEAFF. CDR3 coding DNA: TGTGCCAGCAGCAGACTCGGGGGGAGGGGCACTGAAGCTTTCTTT.